This T cell receptor (beta chain) comes out of a study of cytomegalovirus exposure and HLA in healthy donors. CDR1 and CDR2 (germline): ENHRY, SYGVKD. The CDR3 has 11 residues. The V and J ends lost 8 bases and 5 bases respectively, with 9 bases between them. The donors, nominally healthy at sampling, likely had unrecorded immune exposures. Regarding the study as a whole: TCR beta sequences reportedly predicted most subjects' HLA-A and HLA-B alleles accurately. Per a prior analysis, the majority of TCR beta V segments were productive roughly 87% or roughly 30% of the time. Association with HLA alleles at 0.05 false discovery rate was found for around 17,000 TCR beta sequences in a later analysis.

PCR primers comprised 60 Vbeta and 13 Jbeta primers. Assay: immunoSEQ multiplex PCR; the TCRdb copy retains only in-frame clones and omits some. The sample lists around 170,000 clones, about 65% occurring once. Only a few counts were recorded for this clone. Its antigen is still unknown. The chain is built from TRBV10-3 and TRBJ1-2; the D gene is possibly TRBD1 (6 bases). This clonotype was obtained from a girl between 10 and 17 years old in good health and CMV-seronegative. Sequences were obtained from PBMCs. The CDR3 protein is CAIRDIYGYTF. Here the CDR3 DNA reads TGTGCCATCCGGGACATATATGGCTACACCTTC.